Below, one T cell receptor (beta chain) is given with its context. Which antigen it targets is not known. No quality values exist for individual bases; no much larger clone is one base distant. The entry originates in a study of immune evolution from preneoplasia to lung adenocarcinoma listed by TCRdb under 2021. Broadly, across the study: HLA loss of heterozygosity was seen in about 7.6%, 15% and 36% of AIS, MIA and ADC lesions, and in no AAH lesions. The study used immune gene expression, TCR sequencing and multiplex immunofluorescence to profile the immune contexture of lung adenocarcinoma precursors and invasive adenocarcinoma. Resected precursor lesions (AAH, AIS, MIA) and invasive adenocarcinomas were each compared against paired morphologically normal lung tissue. The sample size depended on which specimens were available, not on a prior power calculation. The immune data were integrated with whole exome sequencing and methylation data obtained from the same cohort of nodules. A total of around 50 patients with pulmonary nodules who underwent surgical resection were included in the overall cohort. TCR sequencing data came from over 40 patients. It was reported in the study that under 110 samples were used for TCR sequencing. POLYSOLVER was used to infer class I HLA alleles from exome data, and LOHHLA was used to detect allele-specific HLA loss. The study at large found these results: Because every patient came from Japan and China, how well the results apply to Western populations was uncertain. The highest clonality was observed in normal lung, whereas higher T cell density and diversity but lower clonality appeared to be present in later-stage lesions. The findings were based on association rather than direct causation, and larger cohorts with long-term follow-up and longitudinal biopsies were deemed needed. KRAS-mutant nodules showed the highest T cell clonality compared with EGFR-mutant or double wild-type lesions. Normal lung had the highest top T cell clone frequencies, which appeared to decline progressively from AAH through AIS, MIA and invasive adenocarcinoma.

From the cysteine up to the phenylalanine, the CDR3 has a length of 15 residues. Only the CDR3 portion is preserved as DNA: 45 bases, with reading frame beginning at the first base. The germline V gene gives CDR1 as SNHLY and CDR2 as FYNNEI. Trimming accounts for 6 bases at V and 2 bases at J, while the number of junction bases matched to no gene is 8. The patients had resection in Japan or China between 2014 and 2017. Histologic diagnosis of each case was confirmed independently by two lung cancer pathologists on H&E slides. Macro-dissection after pathologic assessment enriched premalignant or tumor cells for nucleic acid extraction. FFPE tissue was used for DNA isolation with the AllPrep DNA/RNA FFPE Kit. The immunoSEQ hsTCRbeta Kit was used to sequence TCR beta CDR3 regions from DNA. The authors processed their data as follows. The ImmunoSEQ Analyzer was used to analyse the TCR sequencing data. T cell clonality was defined as 1 minus Pielou's evenness, as computed on productive rearrangements. To measure T cell diversity, the inverse Simpson index was applied to productive templates. T cell density was defined as TCR beta template counts normalized to usable DNA, with usable DNA estimated by amplifying and sequencing housekeeping genes. Two-sided Kruskal-Wallis tests were used to compare TCR metrics across histologic stages. TCRdb holds this immuneACCESS table with in-frame rearrangements only. Some clones are missing; in checked studies, unresolved V genes explain under half, and the rest has no known cause. D and trimming were read from the DNA, whereas the V and J calls and clone size are those reported in that table. The sample contains around 6,000 clones, approximately 89% of them found a single time. The ten biggest clones cover about 5% of the sample.

The rearranged chain carries TRBV2 and TRBJ2-5; a stretch of 8 junction bases matches TRBD2. The sequenced sample consisted of FFPE invasive lung adenocarcinoma tissue. Sample cell subset or site, as interpreted from the label and publication: frankly invasive lung adenocarcinoma (ADC). The TCR was taken from a person aged 50-70 years with lung adenocarcinoma. The CDR3 protein sequence reads: CASSSLAAGQETQYF. The nucleotide sequence is given as TGTGCCAGCAGCTCACTAGCGGCAGGGCAAGAGACCCAGTACTTC.